The 32 T cell receptor beta chains below come from one sample, sequenced in a study of OX40 agonist ivuxolimab in advanced cancers. Libraries were constructed by the immunoSEQ multiplex PCR assay. In TCRdb, the immuneACCESS table is reduced to in-frame sequences with V and J assigned. These tables do not hold every clone; where another copy was compared, an unresolved V gene accounts for under half, and the others remain unexplained. The sample table contains more than 95,000 clones; only one count was recorded for roughly 94% of them. The ten largest clones represent less than 0.2% of the sample. Sequenced material: CD4+ or CD8+ T cells sorted from blood, taken in a trial of the OX40 agonist ivuxolimab. These receptors originate from an adult with an advanced solid tumor such as melanoma, head and neck, liver or kidney cancer.

The J gene is TRBJ2-5, the V gene TRBV18, with a tentative D call TRBD1 (7 bases). Per germline, CDR1 KGHSH and CDR2 LQKENI. V was cut by 2 bases and J by 1 base, with 17 bases left in between. This CDR3 region has 17 residues. CDR3 amino acids: CASSPVSGGGAQETQYF. Written as DNA, the CDR3 is TGTGCCAGCTCACCAGTATCAGGGGGAGGAGCCCAAGAGACCCAGTACTTC.

The gene calls are TRBV5-4 and TRBJ1-2; D not resolved. Germline V lookup: CDR1 SGHNT, CDR2 YYREEE (reference sequence). The CDR3 contains 11 residues. Trimming cost V 2 bases and J 9 bases, with 8 bases left between them. CDR3 DNA sequence: TGTGCCAGCAGCTTAGGCCTTAGCTACACCTTC. Translating gives CASSLGLSYTF.

The chain joins TRBV28 to TRBJ1-5; 7 bases agree with TRBD1. CDR3 length: 16 amino acids. Germline lookup yields CDR1 MDHEN and CDR2 SYDVKM. Trimming removed 5 bases from V and 0 bases from J; junction bases left unmatched: 7. CDR3 loop: CASSTQQGYSNQPQHF. The CDR3 DNA reads as TGTGCCAGCAGTACCCAACAGGGGTATAGCAATCAGCCCCAGCATTTT.

This clone is a singleton in its sample. V and J are TRBV21-1 and TRBJ2-7; TRBD1, the table's D call, lacks a check against the DNA. TRBV21-1 is assigned pseudogene status. This CDR3 spans 16 amino acids. CDR3: CASSKARRQGRDEQYF. The DNA of the CDR3 is TGTGCCAGCAGCAAAGCGCGGCGACAGGGGAGAGACGAGCAGTACTTC.

J is TRBJ1-1 and V is TRBV6-6; tentative D call: TRBD1 (5 bases). The CDR3 extends over 15 amino acids. CDR1 and CDR2 from the germline V gene are MNHNY and SVGAGI (reference sequence). V lost 0 bases, J lost 8 bases, and 16 bases lay in between. In DNA form, the CDR3 reads TGTGCCAGCAGTTACTCGATTTCAGGGCCTTCGGAAGCTTTCTTT. Amino acids: CASSYSISGPSEAFF.

The chain uses TRBV7-3 and TRBJ1-1; D ambiguous. Trimming stripped 5 bases from V and 1 base from J, with 11 bases between. Looked up from germline, CDR1 is SGHTA and CDR2 is FQGTGA. CDR3 length: 14 amino acids. CDR3 sequence reads: CASSLTNGNTEAFF. CDR3 DNA: TGTGCCAGCAGCCTGACGAATGGGAACACTGAAGCTTTCTTT.

This chain uses TRBV7-2 with TRBJ2-7; 8 nucleotides agree with TRBD2. V lost 5 bases to trimming and J lost 6 bases; unmatched junction nucleotides: 12. The CDR3 covers 15 residues. The germline V gene has CDR1 SGHTA and CDR2 FQGNSA. CDR3 loop: CASSPGGGSGGEQYF. The DNA for the CDR3 is TGTGCCAGCAGCCCGGGGGGGGGCTCGGGAGGCGAGCAGTACTTC.

In DNA form, the CDR3 reads TGTGCCAGCAGCTTAGGGCAGGGGCTCACAGATACGCAGTATTTT. This translates into CASSLGQGLTDTQYF. This chain uses TRBV5-5 with TRBJ2-3; D is possibly TRBD1 (6 bases). CDR3 length equals 15 residues. Trimming took off 2 bases at V and 2 bases at J, with 12 bases between the two ends. The V gene's germline CDR1 is SGHKS and CDR2 YYEKEE (reference sequence).

The rearrangement joins TRBV27 to TRBJ1-1; possible D gene TRBD1, 6 bases. This CDR3 has 15 residues. CDR1 MNHEY and CDR2 SMNVEV come from the germline V gene (reference sequence). With 2 bases removed from V and 0 bases from J, the gap between germline ends came to 10 bases. The CDR3 loop is CASSLERGVNTEAFF. In DNA, the CDR3 is TGTGCCAGCAGTTTAGAGAGGGGGGTGAACACTGAAGCTTTCTTT.

The chain joins TRBV7-3 to TRBJ1-1, with D possibly matching TRBD1 (6 bases). V was pared by 5 bases and J by 4 bases, with 29 bases between. CDR1 and CDR2 (germline): SGHTA, FQGTGA. This CDR3 has 19 amino acids. The CDR3 sequence is CASSPNPRPGARIITEAFF. In nucleotides, the CDR3 is TGTGCCAGCAGCCCTAATCCCCGCCCAGGGGCTAGGATAATCACTGAAGCTTTCTTT. Using reference TRBV7-3 and TRBJ1-1 for the parts outside the CDR3, the full variable domain is GAGVSQTPSNKVTEKGKYVELRCDPISGHTALYWYRQSLGQGPEFLIYFQGTGAADDSGLPNDRFFAVRPEGSVSTLKIQRTERGDSAVYLCASSPNPRPGARIITEAFFGQGTRLTVV.

The chain recombines TRBV7-2 with TRBJ2-7; a possible D gene is TRBD1 (6 bases). Between the trimmed V and J ends, which lost 1 base and 2 bases, there was a span of 12 bases. Germline V gives CDR1 SGHTA, CDR2 FQGNSA. The CDR3 runs 15 residues. CDR3 sequence: CASSLGGRGTYEQYF. CDR3 DNA sequence: TGTGCCAGCAGCTTAGGGGGCAGGGGCACCTACGAGCAGTACTTC.

V usage is TRBV4-1 and J usage is TRBJ1-6; 8 bases line up with TRBD1. Trimming removed 1 base from V and 7 bases from J; junction bases left unmatched: 6. Germline assignment: CDR1 MGHRA and CDR2 YSYEKL. This CDR3 has 16 amino acids. The CDR3 coding sequence is TGCGCCAGCAGCCAAGTACAGGGGGTTTTAAATTCACCCCTCCACTTT. Protein sequence: CASSQVQGVLNSPLHF.

For the CDR3, the DNA is TGTGCCAGCAGCTTAGTCCTGAACACTGAAGCTTTCTTT. This encodes CASSLVLNTEAFF. The chain combines TRBV7-2 with TRBJ1-1, with D uncertain. CDR3 length: 13 residues. The germline V and J ends were trimmed by 1 base and 0 bases, with 3 bases remaining between them. CDR1 and CDR2 from the germline V gene are SGHTA and FQGNSA.

This chain links TRBV27 with TRBJ2-1, with 10 bases aligning to TRBD1. The CDR3 consists of 15 residues. Trimming took 6 bases from V and 4 from J; bases not matched to a gene: 6. Looked up from germline, CDR1 is MNHEY and CDR2 is SMNVEV (reference sequence). CDR3 residues: CASRLPGQGYNEQFF. The CDR3 DNA reads TGTGCCAGCAGGCTTCCGGGACAGGGGTACAATGAGCAGTTCTTC.

The rearrangement joins TRBV18 to TRBJ2-5; D is perhaps TRBD1 or TRBD2 (5 bases each). The closer fit of TRBJ2-7 to the DNA end suggests the J call may be wrong. The CDR3 is 14 residues long. CDR1 is KGHSH, CDR2 LQKENI, per germline. CDR3 bases: TGTGCCAGCTCACCCAACGGGGCCGGCTACGAGCAGTACTTC. This gives the protein CASSPNGAGYEQYF.

The CDR3 sequence: CASSVGGGANNEQFF. The CDR3 nucleotides read TGTGCCAGCTCAGTCGGCGGGGGGGCGAACAATGAGCAGTTCTTC. The chain employs TRBV18 and TRBJ2-1; TRBD2 matches at 9 bases. This CDR3 region has 15 residues. Losses at the gene ends were 5 bases for V and 5 bases for J; bases not matched to a gene: 7. CDR1 KGHSH and CDR2 LQKENI come from the germline V gene.

The chain is built from TRBV4-2 and TRBJ2-4, with 7 bases fitting TRBD1. V shed 1 base, J shed 1 base, and the junction held 4 bases outside the gene matches. The CDR3 totals 16 residues. The germline V gene has CDR1 LGHNA and CDR2 YNFKEQ. Here the CDR3 reads CASSQGTGVAKNIQYF. CDR3 bases: TGTGCCAGCAGCCAAGGTACAGGGGTTGCCAAAAACATTCAGTACTTC.

The rearrangement joins TRBV7-7 to TRBJ2-5, with D hard to call. Germline loops: CDR1 SSHAT, CDR2 FNYEAQ (reference sequence). This CDR3 region has 14 residues. The V end was cut by 1 base, the J end by 1 base, with 7 bases between. The CDR3 nucleotides read TGTGCCAGCAGCTTAGGACCCAGCCAAGAGACCCAGTACTTC. Translation: CASSLGPSQETQYF.

The chain carries TRBV9 and TRBJ2-5; TRBD2 matches 7 bases. There are 16 residues in the CDR3. Germline V gene sequence: CDR1 SGDLS, CDR2 YYNGEE. After removal of 0 bases from V and 7 bases from J, the junction contained 12 bases not matched to a gene. This chain's CDR3 is CASSVAEGGPRGTQYF. The CDR3 DNA reads as TGTGCCAGCAGCGTAGCAGAGGGAGGGCCTCGGGGGACCCAGTACTTC.

This chain uses TRBV6-4 with TRBJ2-4; no definite D call. Deletions cut 5 bases from V and 0 bases from J, with 8 bases between. Germline V lookup: CDR1 MRHNA, CDR2 SNTAGT. This CDR3 comprises 14 residues. This chain's CDR3 is CASSTNLAKNIQYF. As DNA, the CDR3 is TGTGCCAGCAGTACTAACCTAGCCAAAAACATTCAGTACTTC.

This clone appeared once. The chain combines TRBV5-8 with TRBJ1-4; possibly TRBD1 for D (5 bases). Deletions cut 0 bases from V and 8 bases from J, with 14 bases between. Germline CDR1 SGHTS, CDR2 YDEGEE. CDR3 length: 15 amino acids. The CDR3 sequence is CASSLGIGAAEKLFF. In DNA, the CDR3 is TGTGCCAGCAGCTTGGGGATAGGGGCCGCGGAAAAACTGTTTTTT.

This chain uses TRBV10-3 with TRBJ2-5, with 8 bases aligning to TRBD1. Trimming took 10 bases from V and 3 from J; bases not matched to a gene: 7. This CDR3 spans 13 amino acids. Germline values: CDR1 ENHRY, CDR2 SYGVKD. CDR3 in amino acids: CASRDRGEETQYF. CDR3 nucleotide sequence: TGTGCCAGTAGAGACAGGGGAGAAGAGACCCAGTACTTC.

The chain employs TRBV7-3 and TRBJ2-2; 8 bases are shared with TRBD2. The CDR3 consists of 14 residues. Unmatched junction bases numbered 7, after V lost 8 bases and J lost 5 bases. In germline, CDR1 is SGHTA, CDR2 FQGTGA. CDR3 bases: TGTGCCAGCGGGACACCGGGGGGGACCGGGGAGCTGTTTTTT. Residues: CASGTPGGTGELFF.

The chain carries TRBV4-3 and TRBJ1-6, with 7 bases matching TRBD1. The junction had 10 bases not matched to a gene; V was cut back by 3 bases and J by 11 bases. Germline-derived CDR1 and CDR2 are LGHNA and YSLEER. The CDR3 length is 15 residues. As DNA, the CDR3 is TGCGCCAGCAGCCACCTGGGACAGCCCAGACCACCCCTCCACTTT. This codes for CASSHLGQPRPPLHF.

The genes are TRBV7-2 and TRBJ2-3; a weak D match, TRBD1 (6 bases). Germline V gene data show CDR1 as SGHTA and CDR2 as FQGNSA. The V gene lost 5 bases and the J gene lost 2 bases, with 14 bases spanning the gap. CDR3 size: 15 residues. Here the CDR3 reads CASSVYRVITDTQYF. CDR3 in DNA: TGTGCCAGCAGCGTCTACAGGGTAATCACAGATACGCAGTATTTT.

This clone was counted a single time. One end of the junction is discordant with germline, which a read error may explain. The V and J genes are TRBV7-7 and TRBJ2-5, with TRBD1 identical over 7 bases. CDR1 is SSHAT and CDR2 is FNYEAQ in the germline V gene (reference sequence). The CDR3 runs 15 residues. CDR3 loop: CASSPRQGWVETQYF. The CDR3 DNA reads as TGTGCTAGCAGCCCTAGACAGGGCTGGGTGGAGACCCAGTACTTC.

The chain is built from TRBV2 and TRBJ2-1; 7 bases agree with TRBD2. V was pared by 8 bases and J by 1 base, with 5 bases of the junction left unmatched. Germline CDR1 reads SNHLY; CDR2 reads FYNNEI. CDR3 size: 14 residues. CDR3 sequence: CASGLGRSYNEQFF. CDR3 DNA: TGTGCCAGCGGACTAGGAAGGTCCTACAATGAGCAGTTCTTC.

This chain joins TRBV9 and TRBJ2-3, with a weak D call TRBD1 (6 bases). V was shortened by 7 bases and J by 0 bases, with 9 bases between the two germline ends. The germline CDR1 and CDR2 sequences are SGDLS and YYNGEE. The CDR3 covers 13 residues. The CDR3 loop reads CASQGPSTDTQYF. The CDR3 region has the DNA TGTGCCAGCCAGGGGCCCAGCACAGATACGCAGTATTTT.

The chain joins TRBV7-6 to TRBJ2-5, with 8 positions matching TRBD2. This CDR3 contains 17 residues. CDR1 is SGHVS, CDR2 FNYEAQ, per germline. The trim removed 3 bases at V and 2 bases at J, leaving 11 bases unmatched. The CDR3 spells CASSFGWTSGGQETQYF. CDR3 DNA sequence: TGTGCCAGCAGCTTCGGCTGGACAAGCGGGGGTCAAGAGACCCAGTACTTC. Supplemented by reference TRBV7-6 and TRBJ2-5, the full variable domain reads GAGVSQSPRYKVTKRGQDVALRCDPISGHVSLYWYRQALGQGPEFLTYFNYEAQQDKSGLPNDRFSAERPEGSISTLTIQRTEQRDSAMYRCASSFGWTSGGQETQYFGPGTRLLVL.

The chain's CDR3 is CASSLFRDLNTEAFF. The CDR3 coding sequence is TGTGCCAGCAGCTTATTTCGAGACTTGAACACTGAAGCTTTCTTT. The rearrangement joins TRBV11-2 to TRBJ1-1; no reliable D call. Germline V CDR1 and CDR2: SGHAT, FQNNGV. The ends were cut back, 2 bases at V and 0 bases at J, with 10 bases in the middle. The CDR3 contains 15 residues.

The chain combines TRBV4-1 with TRBJ2-7, with D possibly TRBD1 on 5 matching bases. Trimming pared 2 bases from V and 4 bases from J, leaving 12 bases between. Germline V gene data show CDR1 as MGHRA and CDR2 as YSYEKL. CDR3 size: 14 residues. CDR3 nucleotides: TGCGCCAGCAGCCAACGGCAGGGAAATTACGAGCAGTACTTC. Protein: CASSQRQGNYEQYF.

The chain carries TRBV5-1 and TRBJ2-7, with D possibly matching TRBD2 (6 bases). Trimming cost V 4 bases and J 6 bases, with 20 bases left between them. From germline, CDR1 is SGHRS and CDR2 YFSETQ. The length of the CDR3 is 15 residues. This CDR3 reads CASSRQGGNGGEQYF. DNA of the CDR3: TGCGCCAGCAGCCGGCAGGGTGGGAACGGGGGCGAGCAGTACTTC.